The 28 T cell receptor beta chains below all came from one sample that was sequenced in a study of blood T cell repertoires in COVID-19 (dated by TCRdb to 2019 to 2021). The library was produced with the immunoSEQ multiplex PCR assay. This is the immuneACCESS table as TCRdb keeps it, with only in-frame sequences that have V and J called. A part of the clones is gone; compared with another copy, unresolved V genes explain less than half, and the rest is unexplained. Within this sample are approximately 250,000 clones, with about nine tenths of them counted one time only. The ten largest make up around 2% of the sample. Sequences were obtained from peripheral blood. These receptors all stem from a man under 40 who had recovered from COVID-19.

The chain employs TRBV6-5 and TRBJ1-6, with D unclear. Per germline, CDR1 MNHEY and CDR2 SVGAGI. V was shortened by 5 bases and J by 9 bases, with 17 bases between the two germline ends. The CDR3 spans 15 residues. The CDR3 DNA follows: TGTGCCAGCAGTCCGCGGGGAGGGCAAGCTTCACCCCTCCACTTT. This sequence encodes CASSPRGGQASPLHF.

The rearrangement uses TRBV18 and TRBJ2-7, with a weak D call TRBD2 (5 bases). This CDR3 has 12 amino acids. V lost 3 bases and J lost 5, with 8 bases in between. CDR1 KGHSH and CDR2 LQKENI come from the germline V gene. The CDR3 here is CASSPGVHEQYF. The CDR3 DNA reads TGTGCCAGCTCACCCGGGGTCCACGAGCAGTACTTC.

Points on this clone: Sequence at one end of the junction differs from germline and may be a read error. The chain has TRBV5-1 and TRBJ1-2, with D hard to call. Germline CDR1 reads SGHRS; CDR2 reads YFSETQ. This CDR3 comprises 14 residues. The CDR3 DNA reads TGCGCCAGCAGCTTGGCTTTTCTAGGGAGTTGGTCCTATTTC. Residues: CASSLAFLGSWSYF.

This clone was seen more than once but under ten times. The chain recombines TRBV3-1 (or the pseudogene TRBV3-2) with TRBJ2-7; D perhaps matches TRBD2 (5 bases). V lost 0 bases and J lost 3, with 15 bases in between. This CDR3 has 16 amino acids. Germline V CDR1 and CDR2: LGHDT, YNNKEL (reference sequence). CDR3 nucleotide sequence: TGTGCCAGCAGCCAAGATGGAGGAGTTCTTATCTACGAGCAGTACTTC. It encodes CASSQDGGVLIYEQYF.

V and J are TRBV3-1 (or the pseudogene TRBV3-2) and TRBJ1-2; D is ambiguous. CDR1 LGHDT and CDR2 YNNKEL come from the germline V gene (reference sequence). CDR3 length: 15 amino acids. Deletions cut 1 base from V and 4 bases from J, with 13 bases between. In nucleotides, the CDR3 is TGTGCCAGCAGCCAAGGACTCGCGTATAGCTATGGCTACACCTTC. It is translated as CASSQGLAYSYGYTF.

The chain is built from TRBV19 and TRBJ1-5; a possible D gene is TRBD1 (5 bases). The CDR3 length is 16 residues. Trimming stripped 4 bases from V and 4 bases from J, with 17 bases between. Germline CDR1 is LNHDA and CDR2 is SQIVND (reference sequence). The CDR3 region has the DNA TGTGCCAGTAGTAGATTCTCCAGGGCGGTGAATCAGCCCCAGCATTTT. It yields the protein CASSRFSRAVNQPQHF.

V usage is TRBV7-9 and J usage is TRBJ2-1; maybe TRBD2 (6 bases). CDR1 SEHNR and CDR2 FQNEAQ come from the germline V gene (reference sequence). V was shortened by 4 bases and J by 0 bases, with 13 bases between the two germline ends. This CDR3 region has 16 residues. The CDR3 DNA is TGTGCCAGCAGCTCCCAGGCTAGCGTCTCCTACAATGAGCAGTTCTTC. Protein: CASSSQASVSYNEQFF. Full variable domain (outside the CDR3, taken from reference TRBV7-9 and TRBJ2-1): DTGVSQNPRHKITKRGQNVTFRCDPISEHNRLYWYRQTLGQGPEFLTYFQNEAQLEKSRLLSDRFSAERPKGSFSTLEIQRTEQGDSAMYLCASSSQASVSYNEQFFGPGTRLTVL.

The chain carries TRBV5-1 and TRBJ2-7; D is unclear. Trimming left V 1 base short and J 1 base short, with 6 bases between. The CDR3 has 13 amino acids. Germline CDR1 SGHRS, CDR2 YFSETQ. Here the CDR3 DNA reads TGCGCCAGCAGCTTGAGTACATCCTACGAGCAGTACTTC. The encoded protein is CASSLSTSYEQYF.

The chain couples TRBV7-9 to TRBJ2-5; TRBD2 is a possible D gene (5 bases). With 3 bases removed from V and 5 bases from J, the gap between germline ends came to 13 bases. CDR3 length equals 14 residues. Germline values: CDR1 SEHNR, CDR2 FQNEAQ (reference sequence). The CDR3 here is CASSFSGDWETQYF. CDR3 nucleotide sequence: TGTGCCAGCAGCTTTTCCGGGGATTGGGAGACCCAGTACTTC.

This clone was found a few times. The rearrangement joins TRBV19 to TRBJ1-5; 7 positions match TRBD1. Germline CDR1 reads LNHDA; CDR2 reads SQIVND (reference sequence). This CDR3 comprises 15 residues. After removal of 6 bases from V and 4 bases from J, the junction contained 9 bases not matched to a gene. CDR3 bases: TGTGCCAGTAGCCCTTACAGGGGTAAAAATCAGCCCCAGCATTTT. As protein: CASSPYRGKNQPQHF.

The chain joins TRBV19 to TRBJ2-7; TRBD2 aligns across 9 bases. Germline CDR1 reads LNHDA; CDR2 reads SQIVND (reference sequence). The CDR3 sequence is 18 residues long. J was trimmed by 4 bases and V by 9 bases; bases with no gene match: 22. The CDR3 spells CARLGGGGAREDTYEQYF. The CDR3 bases are TGTGCCAGGTTGGGCGGCGGGGGGGCCCGGGAGGATACGTACGAGCAGTACTTC.

The chain couples TRBV11-3 to TRBJ2-4, with TRBD2 matching over 9 bases. CDR3 length: 16 residues. Trimming removed 5 bases from V and 0 bases from J; junction bases left unmatched: 5. Per the germline V gene, CDR1 is SGHNT and CDR2 is YENEEA. In nucleotides, the CDR3 is TGTGCCAGCAGCCCGACTAGCGGTCTAGCCAAAAACATTCAGTACTTC. This codes for CASSPTSGLAKNIQYF. Full variable domain (missing parts from reference TRBV11-3 and TRBJ2-4): EAGVVQSPRYKIIEKKQPVAFWCNPISGHNTLYWYLQNLGQGPELLIRYENEEAVDDSQLPKDRFSAERLKGVDSTLKIQPAELGDSAVYLCASSPTSGLAKNIQYFGAGTRLSVL.

The gene calls are TRBV19 and TRBJ2-5, with D maybe TRBD1 (6 bases). The germline V gene has CDR1 LNHDA and CDR2 SQIVND (reference sequence). The CDR3 is made up of 13 amino acids. Trimming stripped 5 bases from V and 5 bases from J, with 12 bases between. Here the CDR3 reads CASSSGEWETQYF. The CDR3 DNA reads as TGTGCCAGTAGTTCAGGGGAATGGGAGACCCAGTACTTC.

The chain links TRBV7-2 to TRBJ2-1, with TRBD2 matching 10 bases. This CDR3 has 17 residues. Germline values: CDR1 SGHTA, CDR2 FQGNSA. V dropped 4 bases and J dropped 4; count of bases not matched to a gene: 10. The CDR3 reads CASSYARLAGRYNEQFF. The CDR3 nucleotides are TGTGCCAGCAGCTATGCCAGACTAGCGGGTCGGTACAATGAGCAGTTCTTC.

The rearrangement links TRBV10-2 to TRBJ2-7; possible D gene TRBD1, 5 bases. Germline V gene sequence: CDR1 WSHSY, CDR2 SAAADI. Deletions cut 11 bases from V and 5 bases from J, with 16 bases between. The CDR3 spans 12 residues. The CDR3 region has the DNA TGCGCCGCCAGTGTGCAGGGCAACGAGCAGTACTTC. Encoded protein: CAASVQGNEQYF.

The chain recombines TRBV7-9 with TRBJ1-6, with D perhaps matching TRBD1 (5 bases). This CDR3 is 16 amino acids long. Germline V gene data show CDR1 as SEHNR and CDR2 as FQNEAQ (reference sequence). V shed 5 bases and J shed 9 bases, with 20 bases lying between them. CDR3 nucleotides: TGTGCCAGCAGCCCCTATTCCGGGCAGGGCAGTTCACCCCTCCACTTT. It specifies CASSPYSGQGSSPLHF.

This clone appeared once. This chain links TRBV6-5 with TRBJ2-7, with unresolved D. CDR3 length equals 14 residues. CDR1 and CDR2 from the germline V gene are MNHEY and SVGAGI. V shed 8 bases and J shed 2 bases, with 16 bases lying between them. The CDR3 region has the DNA TGTGCCAGCGCCTCTACGGTGGTGGCCTACGAGCAGTACTTC. It specifies CASASTVVAYEQYF.

This chain uses TRBV28 with TRBJ1-5; D possibly corresponds to TRBD1 (5 bases). Trimming left V 5 bases short and J 11 bases short, with 22 bases between. Germline assignment: CDR1 MDHEN and CDR2 SYDVKM. The CDR3 has 15 amino acids. CDR3 sequence (DNA): TGTGCCAGCAGTATGGACATAATCGAGACGCGGTCCCAGCATTTT. Protein product: CASSMDIIETRSQHF.

This chain uses TRBV6-5 with TRBJ1-1; 8 bases match TRBD1. V was clipped by 6 bases and J by 5 bases; unmatched bases: 2. Germline V gene data show CDR1 as MNHEY and CDR2 as SVGAGI. The CDR3 totals 12 residues. CDR3 in DNA: TGTGCCAGCAGCACAGGGGGAACTGAAGCTTTCTTT. This translates into CASSTGGTEAFF.

The chain couples TRBV11-2 to TRBJ2-3; no clear D. Deletions cut 4 bases from V and 4 bases from J, with 6 bases between. The CDR3 extends over 12 amino acids. The germline gives CDR1 SGHAT, CDR2 FQNNGV. The CDR3 reads CASSSVSDTQYF. CDR3 DNA: TGTGCCAGCAGCTCGGTCTCAGATACGCAGTATTTT.

The CDR3 is CATSMPDTDQPQHF. As DNA, the CDR3 is TGTGCCACCAGTATGCCGGACACCGATCAGCCCCAGCATTTT. The chain is built from TRBV24-1 and TRBJ1-5; weak D call: TRBD1 (5 bases). V shed 6 bases and J shed 5 bases, with 13 bases lying between them. The CDR3 runs 14 residues. From germline, CDR1 is KGHDR and CDR2 SFDVKD.

The V gene is TRBV7-9, the J gene TRBJ2-7; tentatively, D is TRBD2 (6 bases). Germline lookup yields CDR1 SEHNR and CDR2 FQNEAQ (reference sequence). The CDR3 runs 14 residues. The germline V and J ends were trimmed by 2 bases and 6 bases, with 14 bases remaining between them. Written as DNA, the CDR3 is TGTGCCAGCAGCTTACGCCAGGGACTGCTCGAGCAGTACTTC. Translation gives CASSLRQGLLEQYF.

The chain carries TRBV3-1 (or the pseudogene TRBV3-2) and TRBJ1-6; 7 positions agree with TRBD1. Germline loops: CDR1 LGHDT, CDR2 YNNKEL (reference sequence). Trimming cost V 0 bases and J 10 bases; bases outside gene matches: 21. The CDR3 totals 20 residues. This CDR3 is CASSQEWESTGRNRYSPLHF. The CDR3 DNA sequence: TGTGCCAGCAGCCAAGAATGGGAATCGACAGGGAGGAATCGTTACTCACCCCTCCACTTT.

The chain recombines TRBV5-5 with TRBJ2-5; TRBD2 matches 9 bases. Looked up from germline, CDR1 is SGHKS and CDR2 is YYEKEE (reference sequence). The V and J ends lost 4 bases and 4 bases, in that order; junction bases with no gene match: 8. This CDR3 spans 15 amino acids. Written as DNA, the CDR3 is TGTGCCAGCAGCCTCGCGGGGGGGCCGGGAGAGACCCAGTACTTC. It yields the protein CASSLAGGPGETQYF.

The V gene is TRBV4-1, the J gene TRBJ1-1, with D unresolved. This CDR3 is built from 14 residues. Looked up from germline, CDR1 is MGHRA and CDR2 is YSYEKL. Trimming cost V 4 bases and J 5 bases, with 14 bases left between them. The CDR3 protein is CASSPLLGSTEAFF. The CDR3 coding sequence is TGCGCCAGCAGCCCCCTTCTAGGATCAACTGAAGCTTTCTTT.

The chain has TRBV6-4 and TRBJ1-2; 7 nucleotides align to TRBD1. The germline V gene encodes CDR1 MRHNA and CDR2 SNTAGT. V shed 4 bases and J 1 base; nucleotides not matched to a gene: 6. The CDR3 totals 15 residues. CDR3 sequence: CASSVGTALNYGYTF. CDR3 sequence (DNA): TGTGCCAGCAGTGTGGGGACAGCGCTTAACTATGGCTACACCTTC.

This chain connects TRBV5-1 to TRBJ2-3; 10 nucleotides agree with TRBD2. V lost 3 bases and J lost 10; bases outside the gene matches: 17. The CDR3 loop spans 17 amino acids. CDR1 is SGHRS and CDR2 is YFSETQ in the germline V gene. CDR3 protein: CASSSAPSLAGGIAQYF. In DNA, the CDR3 is TGCGCCAGCAGCTCGGCCCCCTCTTTAGCGGGGGGTATCGCGCAGTATTTT.

The chain employs TRBV6-5 and TRBJ2-2, with a weak D call TRBD2 (7 bases). This CDR3 has 16 residues. V shed 2 bases and J shed 6 bases, with 16 bases lying between them. Germline CDR1 MNHEY, CDR2 SVGAGI. The CDR3 DNA sequence: TGTGCCAGCAGTTACAGTGGACTGCGGGGGCCCGGGGAGCTGTTTTTT. Encoded protein: CASSYSGLRGPGELFF.